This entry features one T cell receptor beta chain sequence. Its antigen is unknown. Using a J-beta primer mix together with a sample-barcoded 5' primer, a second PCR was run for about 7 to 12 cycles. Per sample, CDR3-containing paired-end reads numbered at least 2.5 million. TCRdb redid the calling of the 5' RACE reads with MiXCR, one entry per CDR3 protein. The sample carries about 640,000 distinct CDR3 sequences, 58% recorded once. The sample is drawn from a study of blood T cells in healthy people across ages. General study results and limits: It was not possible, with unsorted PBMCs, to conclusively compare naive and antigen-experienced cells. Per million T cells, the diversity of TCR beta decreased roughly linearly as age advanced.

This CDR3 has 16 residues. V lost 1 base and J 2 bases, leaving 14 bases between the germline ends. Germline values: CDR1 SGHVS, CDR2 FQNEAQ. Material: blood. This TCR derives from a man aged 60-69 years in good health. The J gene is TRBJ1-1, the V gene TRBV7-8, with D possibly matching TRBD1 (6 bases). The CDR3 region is CASSLEFRTANTEAFF. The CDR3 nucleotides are TGTGCCAGCAGCTTAGAGTTTAGGACAGCTAACACTGAAGCTTTCTTT.